The 21 T cell receptor beta chains below come from one sample, sequenced in a study of graft-versus-host responses after intestinal transplantation (dated by TCRdb to the early 2020s). No antigen has been assigned to these receptors. The library relied on the immunoSEQ multiplex PCR assay. TCRdb re-hosts the immuneACCESS table, in-frame sequences only. Its copies lack some clones; in the studies checked, an unresolved V gene accounts for under half of them, and the cause for the rest is not known. The sample table records approximately 89,000 clones; approximately 95% of these occur just once. The ten largest account for 1.1% of the sample. The time point label on this specimen signifies: cells obtained before transplantation from donor or recipient. This specimen was unstimulated CD8+ T cells sorted from spleen or lymph node cells, taken before transplant. These receptors originate from a human donor who was the organ donor for an intestinal transplant.

The chain links TRBV7-8 to TRBJ1-2, with 7 bases identical to TRBD1. This CDR3 is 12 amino acids long. The V segment lost 7 bases and the J segment 6 bases; nucleotides outside the gene matches: 5. Germline CDR1 SGHVS, CDR2 FQNEAQ. This CDR3 reads CASTQGVDGYTF. The CDR3 DNA is TGTGCCAGCACCCAGGGGGTCGATGGCTACACCTTC.

The gene calls are TRBV6-6 and TRBJ1-1, with D perhaps matching TRBD1 (5 bases). The CDR3 has 15 residues. Germline CDR1 reads MNHNY; CDR2 reads SVGAGI (reference sequence). The germline V and J ends were trimmed by 7 bases and 5 bases, with 20 bases remaining between them. CDR3 region: CASTPAGRERTEAFF. CDR3 coding DNA: TGTGCCAGCACCCCCGCGGGGCGGGAGAGGACTGAAGCTTTCTTT.

This sequence joins TRBV5-1 and TRBJ2-1, with TRBD2 matching 11 bases. The CDR3 length is 15 residues. The junction had 0 bases not matched to a gene; V was cut back by 0 bases and J by 4 bases. Germline loops: CDR1 SGHRS, CDR2 YFSETQ. The CDR3 reads CASSLGLAGYNEQFF. Written as DNA, the CDR3 is TGCGCCAGCAGCTTGGGACTAGCGGGATACAATGAGCAGTTCTTC.

The chain recombines TRBV19 with TRBJ2-7; the D gene is possibly TRBD2 (6 bases). The CDR3 runs 15 residues. Trimming shortened V by 6 bases and J by 3 bases, and 18 bases separated the two germline ends. Germline loops: CDR1 LNHDA, CDR2 SQIVND (reference sequence). CDR3 DNA: TGTGCCAGTAGCAAATGGGGGGACGGAAACTACGAGCAGTACTTC. Its translation: CASSKWGDGNYEQYF.

The chain employs TRBV7-9 and TRBJ1-4, with D perhaps matching TRBD1 (5 bases). CDR1 and CDR2 (germline): SEHNR, FQNEAQ (reference sequence). This CDR3 contains 12 residues. Trimming cost V 5 bases and J 8 bases, with 9 bases left between them. CDR3 nucleotide sequence: TGTGCCAGCAGCCCCCGGGGGGAAAAACTGTTTTTT. This sequence encodes CASSPRGEKLFF.

The V gene is TRBV6-6, the J gene TRBJ2-1, with D tentatively TRBD1 (6 bases). The CDR3 consists of 15 residues. The V gene's germline CDR1 is MNHNY and CDR2 SVGAGI (reference sequence). The V end lost 9 bases, the J end lost 4 bases, and 19 bases lay between the germline ends. The CDR3 reads CASKTVRGAYNEQFF. In DNA form, the CDR3 reads TGTGCCAGTAAAACCGTCAGGGGCGCTTACAATGAGCAGTTCTTC.

The V call is TRBV14, the J call TRBJ2-5, with 11 positions matching TRBD2. Germline values: CDR1 SGHDN, CDR2 FVKESK. The length of the CDR3 is 17 residues. J lost 2 bases, V lost 0 bases, and 5 bases had no gene match. This CDR3 is CASSQDLGLAAQETQYF. The CDR3 nucleotides are TGTGCCAGCAGCCAAGATCTGGGACTAGCGGCTCAAGAGACCCAGTACTTC.

V is TRBV7-3 and J is TRBJ2-1, with 7 bases matching TRBD2. The germline V gene has CDR1 SGHTA and CDR2 FQGTGA. Unmatched junction bases numbered 12, after V lost 5 bases and J lost 8 bases. This CDR3 comprises 15 residues. The CDR3 here is CASSPTGGPGDEQFF. The CDR3, as DNA: TGTGCCAGCAGCCCGACGGGGGGTCCCGGGGATGAGCAGTTCTTC. The complete variable domain, with remaining parts taken from reference TRBV7-3 and TRBJ2-1, reads GAGVSQTPSNKVTEKGKYVELRCDPISGHTALYWYRQSLGQGPEFLIYFQGTGAADDSGLPNDRFFAVRPEGSVSTLKIQRTERGDSAVYLCASSPTGGPGDEQFFGPGTRLTVL.

This clone was detected only a few times. The CDR3 loop is CSVDPPGPTNVLTF. CDR3 nucleotides: TGCAGCGTTGACCCACCAGGCCCGACCAACGTCCTGACTTTC. The chain combines TRBV29-1 with TRBJ2-6; D gene uncertain. The CDR3 length is 14 residues. Germline V gene lookup returns CDR1 SQVTM and CDR2 ANQGSEA. Between the trimmed V and J ends, which lost 3 bases and 8 bases, there was a span of 14 bases.

V usage is TRBV30 and J usage is TRBJ2-3; weak D call: TRBD2 (6 bases). Trimming took 3 bases from V and 6 from J, leaving 13 bases between them. The CDR3 contains 13 residues. CDR1 and CDR2 (germline): GTSNPN, SVGIG (reference sequence). CDR3 DNA sequence: TGTGCCTGGAGCACGGGGGATTGGGATACGCAGTATTTT. This gives the protein CAWSTGDWDTQYF.

The chain carries TRBV19 and TRBJ2-1, with TRBD2 identical over 14 bases. CDR1 is LNHDA, CDR2 SQIVND, per germline (reference sequence). This CDR3 spans 17 amino acids. Trimming at V came to 8 bases and at J to 6 bases, leaving 12 bases not matched to a gene. The CDR3 spells CASGGTSGSFPLNEQFF. The CDR3 DNA reads as TGTGCCAGTGGGGGGACTAGCGGGAGTTTCCCTCTCAATGAGCAGTTCTTC. The complete variable domain, with remaining parts taken from reference TRBV19 and TRBJ2-1, reads DGGITQSPKYLFRKEGQNVTLSCEQNLNHDAMYWYRQDPGQGLRLIYYSQIVNDFQKGDIAEGYSVSREKKESFPLTVTSAQKNPTAFYLCASGGTSGSFPLNEQFFGPGTRLTVL.

This CDR3 reads CASSRITGPGYTF. In DNA, the CDR3 is TGTGCCAGCAGCCGCATCACAGGACCCGGCTACACCTTC. J is TRBJ1-2 and V is TRBV7-9, with D perhaps matching TRBD1 (5 bases). This CDR3 has 13 amino acids. Germline V CDR1 and CDR2: SEHNR, FQNEAQ (reference sequence). The V end was cut by 5 bases, the J end by 8 bases, with 15 bases between.

The rearrangement links TRBV2 to TRBJ2-5, with 8 bases lining up with TRBD1. The CDR3 contains 13 residues. CDR1 is SNHLY and CDR2 is FYNNEI in the germline V gene. The J segment lost 2 bases and the V segment lost 11 bases, leaving 7 bases of the junction unmatched. CDR3 sequence (DNA): TGTGCCCGACAGGGGTTCCGACAAGAGACCCAGTACTTC. Encoded protein: CARQGFRQETQYF. Full variable domain (outside the CDR3, taken from reference TRBV2 and TRBJ2-5): EPEVTQTPSHQVTQMGQEVILRCVPISNHLYFYWYRQILGQKVEFLVSFYNNEISEKSEIFDDQFSVERPDGSNFTLKIRSTKLEDSAMYFCARQGFRQETQYFGPGTRLLVL.

CDR3 amino acids: CATSRPLEPSYNEQFF. CDR3 coding DNA: TGTGCCACCAGCAGGCCGCTGGAGCCCTCCTACAATGAGCAGTTCTTC. The J gene is TRBJ2-1, the V gene TRBV15; no clear D. Trimming removed 3 bases at V and 0 bases at J, with 12 bases between. Germline V lookup: CDR1 LNHNV, CDR2 YYDKDF (reference sequence). This CDR3 has 16 residues.

The V and J genes are TRBV5-1 and TRBJ1-4; unclear D gene. The CDR3 has 15 amino acids. Looked up from germline, CDR1 is SGHRS and CDR2 is YFSETQ. Deletions cut 0 bases from V and 5 bases from J, with 11 bases between. CDR3 DNA sequence: TGCGCCAGCAGCTTGGACGTACTCCCAAATGAAAAACTGTTTTTT. Encoded protein: CASSLDVLPNEKLFF.

The rearrangement uses TRBV7-6 and TRBJ1-5; D might be TRBD1 (6 bases). The V end lost 5 bases, the J end lost 5 bases, and 19 bases lay between the germline ends. There are 16 residues in the CDR3. Looked up from germline, CDR1 is SGHVS and CDR2 is FNYEAQ. The CDR3, as DNA: TGTGCCAGCAGCCCCTCGCTGGGGGCGAGGGATCAGCCCCAGCATTTT. It yields the protein CASSPSLGARDQPQHF.

The chain couples TRBV13 to TRBJ1-2, with unresolved D. Trimming took 0 bases from V and 7 from J, leaving 9 bases between them. This CDR3 has 13 amino acids. Germline CDR1 and CDR2: PRHDT and FYEKMQ (reference sequence). For the CDR3, the DNA is TGTGCCAGCAGCTTAGGCCCCCAGGCTGGCTACACCTTC. It yields the protein CASSLGPQAGYTF.

The V call is TRBV6-5, the J call TRBJ1-5, with D possibly TRBD1 on 5 matching bases. The germline V and J ends were trimmed by 0 bases and 7 bases, with 13 bases remaining between them. The CDR3 contains 15 residues. CDR1 and CDR2 (germline): MNHEY, SVGAGI. For the CDR3, the DNA is TGTGCCAGCAGTTACTCGTCAGGGATGAAGCAGCCCCAGCATTTT. Its protein product is CASSYSSGMKQPQHF.

Worth noting for this clone: At the DNA level, this CDR3 is encoded by other sequences in the same sample as well. V and J are TRBV7-9 and TRBJ2-1; D is unresolved. Germline assignment: CDR1 SEHNR and CDR2 FQNEAQ (reference sequence). The V and J ends lost 1 base and 7 bases respectively, with 14 bases between them. There are 15 residues in the CDR3. The CDR3 here is CASSLVFGTANEQFF. The CDR3 bases are TGTGCCAGCAGCTTAGTGTTCGGAACAGCAAATGAGCAGTTCTTC. The variable domain in full, with the rest retrieved from reference TRBV7-9 and TRBJ2-1, is DTGVSQNPRHKITKRGQNVTFRCDPISEHNRLYWYRQTLGQGPEFLTYFQNEAQLEKSRLLSDRFSAERPKGSFSTLEIQRTEQGDSAMYLCASSLVFGTANEQFFGPGTRLTVL.

The chain links TRBV7-9 to TRBJ1-2; possible D gene TRBD1, 5 bases. V was shortened by 5 bases and J by 4 bases, with 14 bases between the two germline ends. The CDR3 loop spans 14 amino acids. Germline CDR1 and CDR2: SEHNR and FQNEAQ (reference sequence). CDR3: CASSPRGYLYGYTF. The DNA of the CDR3 is TGTGCCAGCAGCCCCCGGGGGTACCTCTATGGCTACACCTTC.

The V gene is TRBV7-6, the J gene TRBJ2-7, with D uncertain. The CDR3 has 18 residues. Germline CDR1 reads SGHVS; CDR2 reads FNYEAQ. V dropped 2 bases and J dropped 4 bases, with 24 bases sitting between them. CDR3 region: CASSLSPRFAASNYEQYF. As DNA, the CDR3 is TGTGCCAGCAGCTTAAGCCCAAGGTTTGCGGCCAGCAATTACGAGCAGTACTTC.